This entry concerns a single T cell receptor beta chain. The antigen is not known. The data derive from a study of shared clonotypes between healthy human individuals. This CDR3 has 17 amino acids. Replicate PCRs from sorted subsets contained around 190 ng DNA, which is some 32,000 T cell genomes. Assay: immunoSEQ multiplex PCR; the TCRdb copy retains only in-frame clones and omits some. The sample yields approximately 1.4 million clones, approximately 98% seen once. General study findings and limits: When naive CD4 clonotypes were compared across a few donors, about 4.8% were shared.

Sequences were obtained from naive CD4+ T cells sorted from blood. Subset in this sample: CD45RA+ positively selected. The sequence derives from a man aged 30 to 45 in good health. The genes are TRBV7-5 and TRBJ1-1; the DNA was not used to check the table's D call, TRBD1. TRBV7-5 is a known pseudogene. The CDR3 DNA reads as TGTGCCAGAAGCCCATATCCGGGACAGCTGAAGAACACTGAAGCTTTCTTT. This sequence encodes CARSPYPGQLKNTEAFF.